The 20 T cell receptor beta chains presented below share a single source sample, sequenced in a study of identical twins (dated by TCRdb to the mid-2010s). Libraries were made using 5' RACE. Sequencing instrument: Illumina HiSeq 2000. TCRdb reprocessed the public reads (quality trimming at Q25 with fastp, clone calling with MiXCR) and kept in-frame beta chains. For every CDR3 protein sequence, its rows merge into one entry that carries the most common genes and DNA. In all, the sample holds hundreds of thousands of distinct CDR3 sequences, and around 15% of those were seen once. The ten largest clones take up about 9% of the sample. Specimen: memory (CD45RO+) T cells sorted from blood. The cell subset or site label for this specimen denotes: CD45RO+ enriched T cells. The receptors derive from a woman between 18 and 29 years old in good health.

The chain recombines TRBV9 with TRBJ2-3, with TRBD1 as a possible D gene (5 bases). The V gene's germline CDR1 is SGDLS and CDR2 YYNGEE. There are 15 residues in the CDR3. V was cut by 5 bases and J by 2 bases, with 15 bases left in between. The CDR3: CASSLEGAYTDTQYF. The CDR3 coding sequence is TGTGCCAGCAGTCTAGAAGGGGCGTACACAGATACGCAGTATTTT. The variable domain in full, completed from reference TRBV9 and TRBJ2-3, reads DSGVTQTPKHLITATGQRVTLRCSPRSGDLSVYWYQQSLDQGLQFLIQYYNGEERAKGNILERFSAQQFPDLHSELNLSSLELGDSALYFCASSLEGAYTDTQYFGPGTRLTVL.

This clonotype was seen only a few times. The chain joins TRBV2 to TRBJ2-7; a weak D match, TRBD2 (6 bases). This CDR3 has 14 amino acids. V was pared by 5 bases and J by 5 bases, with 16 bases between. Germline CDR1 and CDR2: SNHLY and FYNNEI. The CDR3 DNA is TGTGCCAGCAGTATCGAACGGAGGGTCAACGAGCAGTACTTC. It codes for CASSIERRVNEQYF.

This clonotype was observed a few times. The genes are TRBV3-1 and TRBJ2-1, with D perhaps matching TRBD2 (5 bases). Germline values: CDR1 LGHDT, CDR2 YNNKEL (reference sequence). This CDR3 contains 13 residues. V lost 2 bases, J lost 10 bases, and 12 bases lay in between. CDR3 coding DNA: TGTGCCAGCAGCCAACTAGCAGCGGTGGAGCAGTTCTTC. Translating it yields CASSQLAAVEQFF.

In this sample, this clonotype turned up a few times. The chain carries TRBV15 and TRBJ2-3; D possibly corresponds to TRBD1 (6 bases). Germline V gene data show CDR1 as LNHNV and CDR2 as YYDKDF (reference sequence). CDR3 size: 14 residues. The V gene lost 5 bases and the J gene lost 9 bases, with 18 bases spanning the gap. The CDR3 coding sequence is TGTGCCACCAGCTCGCGCCTGCCAGGGGAAACGCAGTATTTT. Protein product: CATSSRLPGETQYF.

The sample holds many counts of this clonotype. The chain's CDR3 is CASSGGISYNEQFF. The DNA for the CDR3 is TGTGCCAGCTCGGGGGGCATCTCCTACAATGAGCAGTTCTTC. This rearrangement joins TRBV6-2 or TRBV6-3 to TRBJ2-1; a weak D match, TRBD2 (7 bases). This CDR3 contains 14 residues. Germline V gene sequence: CDR1 MNHEY, CDR2 SVGEGT. Trimming pared 8 bases from V and 0 bases from J, leaving 11 bases between.

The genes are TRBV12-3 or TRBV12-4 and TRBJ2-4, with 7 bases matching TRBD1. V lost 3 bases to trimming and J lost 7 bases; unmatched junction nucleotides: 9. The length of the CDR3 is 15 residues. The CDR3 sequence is CASSFNRGFSNIQYF. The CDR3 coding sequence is TGTGCCAGCAGTTTTAACAGGGGTTTCTCCAACATTCAGTACTTC.

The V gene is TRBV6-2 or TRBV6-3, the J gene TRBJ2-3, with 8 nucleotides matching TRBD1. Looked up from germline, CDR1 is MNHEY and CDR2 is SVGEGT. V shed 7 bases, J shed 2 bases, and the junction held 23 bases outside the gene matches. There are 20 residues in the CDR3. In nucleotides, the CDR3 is TGTGCCAGCAACAGATATGGACAGGGCCCTAACTTCGCCATCACAGATACGCAGTATTTT. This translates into CASNRYGQGPNFAITDTQYF.

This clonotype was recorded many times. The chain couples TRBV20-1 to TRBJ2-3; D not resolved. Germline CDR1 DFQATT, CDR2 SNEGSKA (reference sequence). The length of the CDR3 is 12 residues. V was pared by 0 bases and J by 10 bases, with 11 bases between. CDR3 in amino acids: CSARDPVAAQYF. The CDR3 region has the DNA TGCAGTGCTAGAGATCCGGTGGCGGCGCAGTATTTT.

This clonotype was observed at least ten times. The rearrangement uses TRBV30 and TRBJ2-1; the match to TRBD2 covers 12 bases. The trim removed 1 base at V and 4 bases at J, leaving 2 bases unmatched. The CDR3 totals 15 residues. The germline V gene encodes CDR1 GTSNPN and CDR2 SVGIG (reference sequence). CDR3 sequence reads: CAWSATSGRYNEQFF. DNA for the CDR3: TGTGCCTGGAGTGCGACTAGCGGGAGATACAATGAGCAGTTCTTC.

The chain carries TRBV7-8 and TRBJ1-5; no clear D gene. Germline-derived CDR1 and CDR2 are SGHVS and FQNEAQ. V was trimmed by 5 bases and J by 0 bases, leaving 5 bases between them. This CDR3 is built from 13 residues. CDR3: CASSVNSNQPQHF. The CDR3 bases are TGTGCCAGCAGCGTGAATAGCAATCAGCCCCAGCATTTT. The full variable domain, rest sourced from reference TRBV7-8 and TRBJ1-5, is GAGVSQSPRYKVAKRGQDVALRCDPISGHVSLFWYQQALGQGPEFLTYFQNEAQLDKSGLPSDRFFAERPEGSVSTLKIQRTQQEDSAVYLCASSVNSNQPQHFGDGTRLSIL.

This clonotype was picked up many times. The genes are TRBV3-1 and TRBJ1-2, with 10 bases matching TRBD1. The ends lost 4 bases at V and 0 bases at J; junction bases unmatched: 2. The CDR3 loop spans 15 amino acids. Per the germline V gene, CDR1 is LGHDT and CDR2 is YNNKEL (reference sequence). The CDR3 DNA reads TGTGCCAGCAGCCTAGGGACAGGGGCTAACTATGGCTACACCTTC. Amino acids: CASSLGTGANYGYTF. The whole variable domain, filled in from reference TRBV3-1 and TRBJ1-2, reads DTAVSQTPKYLVTQMGNDKSIKCEQNLGHDTMYWYKQDSKKFLKIMFSYNNKELIINETVPNRFSPKSPDKAHLNLHINSLELGDSAVYFCASSLGTGANYGYTFGSGTRLTVV.

CDR3 residues: CSATVGQGVQAEAFF. DNA for the CDR3: TGCAGTGCTACCGTGGGACAGGGGGTACAAGCTGAAGCTTTCTTT. This sequence joins TRBV20-1 and TRBJ1-1, with TRBD1 matching over 11 bases. This CDR3 has 15 residues. The germline V gene encodes CDR1 DFQATT and CDR2 SNEGSKA (reference sequence). The junction had 10 bases not matched to a gene; V was cut back by 4 bases and J by 6 bases.

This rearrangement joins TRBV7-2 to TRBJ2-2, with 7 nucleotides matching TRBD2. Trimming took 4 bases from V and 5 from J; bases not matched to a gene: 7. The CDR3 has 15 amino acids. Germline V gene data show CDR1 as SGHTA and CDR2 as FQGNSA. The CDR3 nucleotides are TGTGCCAGCAGCTCCTTATGGGGGGGGACCGGGGAGCTGTTTTTT. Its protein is CASSSLWGGTGELFF.

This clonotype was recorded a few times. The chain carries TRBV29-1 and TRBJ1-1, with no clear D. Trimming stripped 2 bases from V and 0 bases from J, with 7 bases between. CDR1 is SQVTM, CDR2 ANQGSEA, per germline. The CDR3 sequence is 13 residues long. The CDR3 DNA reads TGCAGCGTTGAACCGGGAATGAACACTGAAGCTTTCTTT. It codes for CSVEPGMNTEAFF.

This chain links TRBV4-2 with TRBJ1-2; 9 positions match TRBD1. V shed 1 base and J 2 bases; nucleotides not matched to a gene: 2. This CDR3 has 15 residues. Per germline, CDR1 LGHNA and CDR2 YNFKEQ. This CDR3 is CASSQGDRDNYGYTF. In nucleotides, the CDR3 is TGTGCCAGCAGCCAAGGGGACAGGGACAACTATGGCTACACCTTC.

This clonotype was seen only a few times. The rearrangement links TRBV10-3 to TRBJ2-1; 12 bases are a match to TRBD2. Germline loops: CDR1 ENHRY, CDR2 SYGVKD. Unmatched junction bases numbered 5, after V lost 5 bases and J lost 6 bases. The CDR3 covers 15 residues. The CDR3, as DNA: TGTGCCATCAGTACCGGGACTAGCGGGCGCAATGAGCAGTTCTTC. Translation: CAISTGTSGRNEQFF.

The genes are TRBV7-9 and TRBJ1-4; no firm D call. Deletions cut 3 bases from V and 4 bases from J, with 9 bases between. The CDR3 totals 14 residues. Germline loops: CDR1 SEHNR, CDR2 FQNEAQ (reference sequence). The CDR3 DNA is TGTGCCAGCAGCTTTTCAGTTAATAATGAAAAACTGTTTTTT. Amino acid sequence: CASSFSVNNEKLFF. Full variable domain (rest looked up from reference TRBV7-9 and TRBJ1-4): DTGVSQNPRHKITKRGQNVTFRCDPISEHNRLYWYRQTLGQGPEFLTYFQNEAQLEKSRLLSDRFSAERPKGSFSTLEIQRTEQGDSAMYLCASSFSVNNEKLFFGSGTQLSVL.

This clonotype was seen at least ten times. In DNA form, the CDR3 reads TGTGCCAGCAGCTCGACAGGGATATCCTACAATGAGCAGTTCTTC. Encoded protein: CASSSTGISYNEQFF. The V gene is TRBV7-2, the J gene TRBJ2-1; 7 nucleotides agree with TRBD1. The CDR3 is 15 amino acids. The germline CDR1 and CDR2 sequences are SGHTA and FQGNSA. After removal of 4 bases from V and 1 base from J, the junction contained 4 bases not matched to a gene.

Here the CDR3 reads CSARDRSISTSGGETQYF. CDR3 nucleotides: TGCAGTGCTAGAGACCGATCGATCTCGACTAGCGGGGGGGAGACCCAGTACTTC. The V call is TRBV20-1, the J call TRBJ2-5, with 13 bases lining up with TRBD2. The J segment lost 5 bases and the V segment lost 0 bases, leaving 12 bases of the junction unmatched. Germline CDR1 is DFQATT and CDR2 is SNEGSKA (reference sequence). The CDR3 sequence is 18 residues long.

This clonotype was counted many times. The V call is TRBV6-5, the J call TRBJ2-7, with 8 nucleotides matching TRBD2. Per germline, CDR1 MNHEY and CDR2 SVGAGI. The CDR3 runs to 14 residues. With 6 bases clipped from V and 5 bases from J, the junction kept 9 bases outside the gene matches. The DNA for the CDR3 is TGTGCCAGCAGCTACGAGCGGGAGCCCCACGAGCAGTACTTC. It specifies CASSYEREPHEQYF.